This paragraph covers one T cell receptor beta chain sequence. Germline V lookup: CDR1 MDHEN, CDR2 SYDVKM. The CDR3 is made up of 19 amino acids. Trimming removed 5 bases at V and 0 bases at J, with 26 bases between. This specimen comes from a study of shared T cell receptors in the human thymus. Method: immunoSEQ multiplex PCR; TCRdb's copy keeps in-frame clones and lacks some. The sample yields around 730,000 clones, 70% to 90% seen once. These data also formed part of another study, on human thymus T cells. That paper notes: Infants, healthy and Finnish, who were having corrective surgery for congenital heart defects served as donors. Resections from corrective heart surgery supplied the thymus tissue. Unrelated individuals reportedly shared highly overlapping thymic TCR repertoires.

The sample comprised thymocytes. This receptor was identified in a girl under two years old with a congenital heart defect. This chain links TRBV28 with TRBJ2-7; possible D gene TRBD2, 6 bases. The CDR3 sequence is CASSLHYNHRDLSSYEQYF. The CDR3 coding sequence is TGTGCCAGCAGTCTTCATTACAACCACCGGGACTTAAGCTCCTACGAGCAGTACTTC.